This T cell receptor (beta chain) was found in a study of T-cell memory formation after mild COVID-19. The V gene's germline CDR1 is MGHDK and CDR2 SYGVNS. Trimming at V came to 4 bases and at J to 7 bases, leaving 5 bases not matched to a gene. The CDR3 has 13 amino acids. One entry per CDR3 protein results from TCRdb running MiXCR on the 5' RACE reads. Of just over 300,000 distinct CDR3 sequences listed, roughly a fifth are singletons. The chain has TRBV25-1 and TRBJ1-1; 8 bases are a match to TRBD1. The sample was PBMCs or a T cell subset sorted from them (not recorded which). The origin of this receptor is a man aged 18 to 30 who had mild COVID-19 (a few samples of this study predate the infection). Cell type and time point are not known. CDR3 in DNA: TGTGCCAGCAGTGGACAGGGGTTTGGTGAAGCTTTCTTT. Its protein is CASSGQGFGEAFF.